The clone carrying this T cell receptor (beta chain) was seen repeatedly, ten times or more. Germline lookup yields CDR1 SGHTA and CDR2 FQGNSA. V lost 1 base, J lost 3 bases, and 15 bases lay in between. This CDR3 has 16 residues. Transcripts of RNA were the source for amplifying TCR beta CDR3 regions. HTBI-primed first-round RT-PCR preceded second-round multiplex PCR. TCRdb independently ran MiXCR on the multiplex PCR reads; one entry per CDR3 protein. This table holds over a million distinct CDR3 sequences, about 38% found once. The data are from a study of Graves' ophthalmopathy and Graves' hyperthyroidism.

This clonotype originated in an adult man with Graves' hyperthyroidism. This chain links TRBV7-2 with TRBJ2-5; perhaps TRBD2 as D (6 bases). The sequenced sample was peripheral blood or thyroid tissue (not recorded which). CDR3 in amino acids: CASSLGISTGEETQYF. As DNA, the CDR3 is TGTGCCAGCAGCTTAGGGATCTCTACGGGAGAAGAGACCCAGTACTTC.